These T cell receptor beta chains were read from a single sample in a study of graft-versus-host responses after intestinal transplantation. Clones were sequenced by immunoSEQ multiplex PCR, and TCRdb holds only the in-frame ones, with some missing. The sample contains roughly 500 clones, more than 90% of which appear only once. The specimen was ileum tissue, collected roughly 43 days after intestinal transplant. The receptor set was obtained from a human patient who received an intestinal transplant, so some T cells may come from the graft donor. The CDR3 runs from the conserved cysteine through the conserved F or W. A D gene is named only where the DNA matches it firmly. Size is stated for part of the rows, as once, few or many counts, or as a class when the clone is expanded.

clone size	J gene	V gene	D gene	CDR3 protein	CDR3 DNA
.	TRBJ2-5	TRBV27	TRBD2	CASSLGAGGQETQYF	TGTGCCAGCAGTTTGGGGGCGGGGGGGCAAGAGACCCAGTACTTC
.	TRBJ1-1	TRBV5-4	TRBD1	CASSFPTGTGRNTEAFF	TGTGCCAGCAGCTTCCCAACCGGGACAGGGAGGAACACTGAAGCTTTCTTT
.	TRBJ2-1	TRBV25-1	.	CASSERARNEQFF	TGTGCCAGCAGTGAAAGAGCGCGGAATGAGCAGTTCTTC
.	TRBJ2-1	TRBV5-1	.	CASRALKGDEQFF	TGCGCCAGCAGAGCCCTAAAAGGGGATGAGCAGTTCTTC
.	TRBJ2-7	TRBV28	.	CASSLDGKFLSYEQYF	TGTGCCAGCAGTTTAGACGGAAAATTTCTCTCCTACGAGCAGTACTTC
.	TRBJ2-6	TRBV7-3	TRBD1	CASSPGTGGSVLTF	TGTGCCAGCAGCCCCGGGACAGGGGGCAGCGTCCTGACTTTC
.	TRBJ2-1	TRBV28	.	CASSLGGAGVANEQFF	TGTGCCAGCAGTTTAGGGGGTGCAGGGGTAGCGAATGAGCAGTTCTTC
.	TRBJ1-4	TRBV6-1	TRBD1	CASSEDRGDEKLFF	TGTGCCAGCAGTGAAGACAGGGGAGACGAAAAACTGTTTTTT
.	TRBJ1-1	TRBV4-1	.	CASSQAGPPFTEAFF	TGCGCCAGCAGCCAGGCAGGGCCGCCGTTTACTGAAGCTTTCTTT
.	TRBJ2-3	TRBV12-1	.	CASSSSSGLVADTQYF	TGTGCCAGCAGCTCGTCTAGCGGACTTGTGGCAGATACGCAGTATTTT
.	TRBJ2-3	TRBV6-1	TRBD1	CASSPGQGADTQYF	TGTGCCAGCAGTCCGGGACAGGGGGCAGATACGCAGTATTTT
.	TRBJ1-5	TRBV2	.	CASSEVGGNQPQHF	TGTGCCAGCAGTGAGGTGGGGGGCAATCAGCCCCAGCATTTT
once	TRBJ2-3	TRBV19	.	CASSIVGTDADTQYF	TGTGCCAGTAGTATAGTGGGCACGGATGCAGATACGCAGTATTTT
once	TRBJ2-7	TRBV1	.	CTSSPRDFSTYEQYF	TGCACCAGCAGCCCGCGGGACTTCTCTACCTACGAGCAGTACTTC
.	TRBJ2-1	TRBV13	TRBD2	CASSPPSGRANEQFF	TGTGCCAGCAGCCCCCCTAGCGGGAGGGCCAATGAGCAGTTCTTC
.	TRBJ1-1	TRBV5-4	.	CASSLETRNTEAFF	TGTGCCAGCAGCTTGGAGACAAGGAACACTGAAGCTTTCTTT
.	TRBJ1-5	TRBV19	.	CASSDRTLNQPQHF	TGTGCCAGTAGCGACCGGACCCTGAATCAGCCCCAGCATTTT
.	TRBJ2-5	TRBV10-1	.	CASSFEGETQYF	TGCGCCAGCAGTTTTGAGGGAGAGACCCAGTACTTC
.	TRBJ1-3	TRBV5-1	TRBD1	CASRRTGDSGNTIYF	TGCGCCAGCAGACGAACAGGGGACTCTGGAAACACCATATATTTT
.	TRBJ1-2	TRBV5-1	TRBD1	CASSWTWDREMGGYTF	TGCGCCAGCAGCTGGACCTGGGACAGGGAGATGGGTGGCTACACCTTC
.	TRBJ2-1	TRBV29-1	TRBD2	CSVDWGRVLNEQFF	TGCAGCGTTGATTGGGGGAGGGTCCTCAATGAGCAGTTCTTC
once	TRBJ2-2	TRBV4-2	TRBD2	CASSQGEGPTGELFF	TGTGCCAGCAGCCAAGGGGAGGGCCCCACCGGGGAGCTGTTTTTT
.	TRBJ2-5	TRBV6-6	TRBD1	CAGRDSIVQETQYF	TGTGCCGGCCGGGACAGCATCGTCCAAGAGACCCAGTACTTC
once	TRBJ2-1	TRBV11-1	TRBD2	CASSRAGLAGGANEQFF	TGTGCCAGCAGCAGAGCGGGACTAGCGGGAGGTGCAAATGAGCAGTTCTTC
.	TRBJ2-1	TRBV27	.	CASSLSSSGAYNEQFF	TGTGCCAGCAGTTTATCGAGCTCCGGGGCATATAATGAGCAGTTCTTC
.	TRBJ2-1	TRBV29-1	TRBD1	CSVDRTGGRNEQFF	TGCAGCGTAGACCGGACAGGGGGCAGGAATGAGCAGTTCTTC
.	TRBJ1-2	TRBV19	.	CASRPRGGSYGYTF	TGTGCCAGTAGACCCCGCGGCGGCAGCTATGGCTACACCTTC
.	TRBJ1-1	TRBV4-1	.	CARSQAGPPFTEAFF	TGCGCCAGAAGCCAGGCAGGGCCGCCGTTTACTGAAGCTTTCTTT
.	TRBJ2-2	TRBV28	.	CASSSRNMNTGELFF	TGTGCCAGCAGTTCAAGGAACATGAACACCGGGGAGCTGTTTTTT
.	TRBJ2-6	TRBV5-2	.	CASKRNREYTSRANVLTF	TGTGCCAGCAAGCGAAATAGAGAGTACACAAGTCGGGCCAACGTCCTGACTTTC
.	TRBJ1-5	TRBV28	.	CASSLGVSWQQPQHF	TGTGCCAGCAGTTTAGGCGTCAGTTGGCAGCAGCCCCAGCATTTT
once	TRBJ1-2	TRBV30	TRBD1	CAWSPLDRGNGYTF	TGTGCCTGGAGCCCCCTGGACAGGGGAAATGGCTACACCTTC
.	TRBJ2-7	TRBV6-5	.	CASSYSTSYEQYF	TGTGCCAGCAGTTACTCGACCTCCTACGAGCAGTACTTC
.	TRBJ2-2	TRBV4-1	.	CASSQSRASGELFF	TGCGCCAGCAGCCAATCCCGGGCGTCCGGGGAGCTGTTTTTT
once	TRBJ1-2	TRBV4-1	.	CASSRIHQNRKTYGYTF	TGCGCCAGCAGCAGGATTCACCAGAACCGAAAGACCTATGGCTACACCTTC
few	TRBJ2-2	TRBV10-1	.	CASSESTRTGELFF	TGCGCCAGCAGTGAGTCGACTCGGACCGGGGAGCTGTTTTTT
.	TRBJ2-5	TRBV5-1	TRBD2	CASSAAGTSGRKETQYF	TGCGCCAGCAGCGCGGCGGGGACTAGCGGGAGGAAAGAGACCCAGTACTTC
once	TRBJ1-3	TRBV7-6	.	CASSLGSTLTGNTIYF	TGTGCCAGCAGCTTAGGCAGCACTCTCACTGGAAACACCATATATTTT
.	TRBJ2-2	TRBV7-6	.	CASSPTSRNTGELFF	TGTGCCAGCAGCCCCACTAGTCGTAACACCGGGGAGCTGTTTTTT
.	TRBJ2-1	TRBV25-1	.	CASSEHSYNEQFF	TGTGCCAGCAGTGAACACTCCTACAATGAGCAGTTCTTC
.	TRBJ1-2	TRBV2	.	CASSDTWDTANYGYTF	TGTGCCAGCAGCGATACTTGGGACACCGCAAACTATGGCTACACCTTC
.	TRBJ2-3	TRBV11-2	.	CASGFRTDTQYF	TGTGCCAGCGGATTCCGCACAGATACGCAGTATTTT
once	TRBJ2-7	TRBV9	.	CASSVEDGHSYEQYF	TGTGCCAGCAGCGTAGAGGACGGACACTCCTACGAGCAGTACTTC
.	TRBJ1-2	TRBV5-1	.	CASSETVTNYGYTF	TGCGCCAGCAGCGAGACAGTTACTAACTATGGCTACACCTTC
.	TRBJ2-5	TRBV19	.	CASSIGTAQETQYF	TGTGCCAGTAGTATAGGGACAGCTCAAGAGACCCAGTACTTC
once	TRBJ2-2	TRBV7-3	.	CASSLMGFNTGELFF	TGTGCCAGCAGCTTAATGGGATTTAACACCGGGGAGCTGTTTTTT
.	TRBJ2-7	TRBV29-1	TRBD2	CSALFRLAGFSYEQYF	TGCAGCGCCCTATTCCGACTAGCGGGTTTTTCCTACGAGCAGTACTTC
.	TRBJ2-7	TRBV10-1	TRBD2	CARLMAGGKNYEQYF	TGCGCCAGATTGATGGCGGGAGGGAAGAACTACGAGCAGTACTTC
once	TRBJ2-7	TRBV7-2	TRBD1	CASSLGPGQPSYEQYF	TGTGCCAGCAGCTTAGGCCCGGGACAGCCCTCCTACGAGCAGTACTTC
.	TRBJ2-6	TRBV5-1	.	CASTSGSGANVLTF	TGCGCCAGCACCTCAGGCTCTGGGGCCAACGTCCTGACTTTC
.	TRBJ2-5	TRBV9	.	CASSAGAQETQYF	TGTGCCAGCAGCGCAGGGGCCCAGGAGACCCAGTACTTC
few	TRBJ1-1	TRBV19	TRBD1	CASSIVGQGKNTEAFF	TGTGCCAGTAGTATTGTAGGACAGGGAAAGAACACTGAAGCTTTCTTT
.	TRBJ2-3	TRBV9	.	CASSVGGTDTQYF	TGTGCCAGCAGCGTAGGGGGCACAGATACGCAGTATTTT
.	TRBJ2-7	TRBV15	.	CATSNRGGSYEQYF	TGTGCCACCAGCAACAGGGGGGGGTCCTACGAGCAGTACTTC
.	TRBJ2-5	TRBV19	.	CARPLGELYQETQYF	TGTGCCAGGCCTCTCGGGGAGCTGTACCAAGAGACCCAGTACTTC
few	TRBJ2-1	TRBV2	.	CASTKRPNEQFF	TGTGCCAGCACCAAGCGGCCCAATGAGCAGTTCTTC
.	TRBJ2-1	TRBV27	.	CASSPQQVSYDEQFF	TGTGCCAGCAGTCCCCAACAGGTCTCGTATGATGAGCAGTTCTTC